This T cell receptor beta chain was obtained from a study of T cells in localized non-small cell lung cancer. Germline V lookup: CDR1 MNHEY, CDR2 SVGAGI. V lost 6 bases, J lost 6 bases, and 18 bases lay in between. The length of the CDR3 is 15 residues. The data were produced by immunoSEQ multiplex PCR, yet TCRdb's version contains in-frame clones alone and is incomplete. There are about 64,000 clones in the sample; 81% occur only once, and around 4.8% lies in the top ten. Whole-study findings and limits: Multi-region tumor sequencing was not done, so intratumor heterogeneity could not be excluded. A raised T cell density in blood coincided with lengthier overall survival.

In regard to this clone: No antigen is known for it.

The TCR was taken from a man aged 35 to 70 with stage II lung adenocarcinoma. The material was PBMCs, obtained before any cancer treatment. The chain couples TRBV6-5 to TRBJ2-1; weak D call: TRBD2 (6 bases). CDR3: CASSQKSTSFNEQFF. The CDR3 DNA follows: TGTGCCAGCAGCCAAAAGTCGACTAGTTTCAATGAGCAGTTCTTC.